These 13 T cell receptor beta chains originate from one sample sequenced in a study of Graves' ophthalmopathy and Graves' hyperthyroidism. RNA transcripts served as template for amplifying TCR beta CDR3 sequences. HTBI primers served in a first-round RT-PCR, which a second-round multiplex PCR followed. TCRdb passed the multiplex PCR reads through MiXCR, listing each CDR3 protein once. The table records fewer than 600,000 distinct CDR3 sequences, about 15% of them present only once. The sample taken for sequencing was blood. The source is a woman aged 25 to 39 with Graves' ophthalmopathy.

The chain uses TRBV6-5 and TRBJ2-5; 7 bases map to TRBD1. The CDR3 covers 14 residues. The germline V gene encodes CDR1 MNHEY and CDR2 SVGAGI. With 6 bases clipped from V and 1 base from J, the junction kept 5 bases outside the gene matches. In DNA, the CDR3 is TGTGCCAGCAGGGACTCAGGGGGCCAAGAGACCCAGTACTTC. It codes for CASRDSGGQETQYF.

This clonotype has at least ten counts. The chain links TRBV27 to TRBJ1-5, with 11 positions matching TRBD1. Germline-derived CDR1 and CDR2 are MNHEY and SMNVEV (reference sequence). The CDR3 totals 15 residues. V was clipped by 5 bases and J by 7 bases; unmatched bases: 7. CDR3 loop: CASSVGQGAFQPQHF. DNA for the CDR3: TGTGCCAGCAGTGTCGGACAGGGGGCATTCCAGCCCCAGCATTTT.

There are many counts of this clonotype. The chain combines TRBV4-1 with TRBJ2-5; 7 bases agree with TRBD2. This CDR3 spans 17 amino acids. V was pared by 0 bases and J by 5 bases, with 12 bases of the junction left unmatched. Per germline, CDR1 MGHRA and CDR2 YSYEKL. DNA for the CDR3: TGCGCCAGCAGCCAAGATAGGACTAGTTGGTTTGCCGAGACCCAGTACTTC. Protein: CASSQDRTSWFAETQYF.

This clonotype was counted a few times. V and J are TRBV12-3 or TRBV12-4 and TRBJ2-2; a possible D gene is TRBD1 (6 bases). This CDR3 region has 14 residues. The V gene lost 6 bases and the J gene lost 7 bases, with 15 bases spanning the gap. CDR3 residues: CASRSKGVGGELFF. The CDR3 DNA is TGTGCCAGCAGATCCAAGGGGGTGGGCGGGGAGCTGTTTTTT.

This clonotype was picked up many times. The genes are TRBV18 and TRBJ2-7; unclear D gene. Trimming removed 10 bases at V and 3 bases at J, with 16 bases between. Germline CDR1 and CDR2: KGHSH and LQKENI. The CDR3 runs to 13 residues. The CDR3 is CATQRSFNYEQYF. CDR3 DNA sequence: TGTGCCACGCAAAGGAGCTTCAACTACGAGCAGTACTTC. Full variable domain (rest looked up from reference TRBV18 and TRBJ2-7): NAGVMQNPRHLVRRRGQEARLRCSPMKGHSHVYWYRQLPEEGLKFMVYLQKENIIDESGMPKERFSAEFPKEGPSILRIQQVVRGDSAAYFCATQRSFNYEQYFGPGTRLTVT.

This clonotype was counted only a few times. J is TRBJ2-5 and V is TRBV20-1; 8 bases fit TRBD1. V was clipped by 3 bases and J by 0 bases; unmatched bases: 0. The germline V gene has CDR1 DFQATT and CDR2 SNEGSKA (reference sequence). This CDR3 region has 13 residues. In DNA, the CDR3 is TGCAGTGCTAGGGACAGGGACCAAGAGACCCAGTACTTC. Protein sequence: CSARDRDQETQYF.

This clonotype was seen repeatedly, ten times or more. The chain combines TRBV9 with TRBJ2-5; weak D call: TRBD2 (7 bases). Looked up from germline, CDR1 is SGDLS and CDR2 is YYNGEE. The CDR3 consists of 16 residues. V shed 3 bases and J shed 5 bases, with 20 bases lying between them. CDR3 DNA: TGTGCCAGCAGCGGCCAGGGACGGGGGGCCGCGGAGACCCAGTACTTC. It codes for CASSGQGRGAAETQYF.

This clonotype was found many times. The rearrangement uses TRBV27 and TRBJ2-7; 7 nucleotides align to TRBD2. The CDR3 is 19 amino acids. CDR1 MNHEY and CDR2 SMNVEV come from the germline V gene (reference sequence). J lost 4 bases, V lost 4 bases, and 22 bases had no gene match. CDR3 DNA sequence: TGTGCCAGCAGTTATGGGCGCTTGTTGGGCTCCGGGAGGAGTTACGAGCAGTACTTC. As protein: CASSYGRLLGSGRSYEQYF.

This clonotype was found a few times. CDR3 DNA sequence: TGTGCCAGCAGTTTAGCGGGGCGGGACACCGGGGAGCTGTTTTTT. Translated, it gives CASSLAGRDTGELFF. This chain uses TRBV28 with TRBJ2-2, with TRBD2 as a possible D gene (6 bases). The V and J ends lost 2 bases and 3 bases respectively, with 10 bases between them. The CDR3 covers 15 residues. Germline CDR1 reads MDHEN; CDR2 reads SYDVKM.

V is TRBV6-5 and J is TRBJ1-5, with TRBD1 matching 7 bases. The length of the CDR3 is 14 residues. In germline, CDR1 is MNHEY, CDR2 SVGAGI. The ends lost 0 bases at V and 6 bases at J; junction bases unmatched: 2. In DNA form, the CDR3 reads TGTGCCAGCAGTTACTCGAGGACAGGTCAGCCCCAGCATTTT. Its translation is CASSYSRTGQPQHF.

Concerning this clonotype: Sequence at one end of the junction differs from germline and may be a read error. The chain employs TRBV12-3 or TRBV12-4 and TRBJ1-1; D call uncertain. The CDR3 consists of 17 residues. CDR3 in DNA: TGTGCCAGCAGTTTAAATTGGAGAGCCTACATGAACACAGAAGCTTTCTTT. Its translation: CASSLNWRAYMNTEAFF.

The chain is built from TRBV4-1 and TRBJ1-1, with unresolved D. This CDR3 has 14 residues. CDR1 is MGHRA and CDR2 is YSYEKL in the germline V gene. V lost 0 bases, J lost 5 bases, and 10 bases lay in between. CDR3: CASSQEPGRTEAFF. CDR3 bases: TGCGCCAGCAGCCAAGAGCCGGGTCGAACTGAAGCTTTCTTT.

This clonotype was seen ten or more times. The rearrangement uses TRBV10-3 and TRBJ1-5, with D tentatively TRBD1 (5 bases). Germline CDR1 reads ENHRY; CDR2 reads SYGVKD. This CDR3 contains 13 residues. Trimming removed 2 bases at V and 11 bases at J, with 13 bases between. The CDR3 is CAISEAGGRTQHF. DNA of the CDR3: TGTGCCATCAGTGAGGCCGGGGGGAGAACCCAGCATTTT.